These 32 T cell receptor beta chains came from one sample sequenced in a study of shared clonotypes between healthy human individuals. Clones were sequenced by immunoSEQ multiplex PCR, and TCRdb holds only the in-frame ones, with some missing. The sample has about 960,000 clones; about three quarters are singletons. Specimen: memory CD4+ T cells sorted from blood. Subset denoted: CD45RA-negative fraction. Receptors originate from a man aged 18 to 29 in good health.

The chain couples TRBV7-9 to TRBJ1-6; maybe TRBD1 (5 bases). This CDR3 is built from 16 residues. The germline V gene has CDR1 SEHNR and CDR2 FQNEAQ (reference sequence). V lost 5 bases and J lost 5, with 16 bases in between. In DNA, the CDR3 is TGTGCCAGCAGCGCGCAGGGTCCAGTGAATAATTCACCCCTCCACTTT. This codes for CASSAQGPVNNSPLHF.

The genes are TRBV10-2 and TRBJ2-3; possibly TRBD2 for D (7 bases). CDR1 is WSHSY, CDR2 SAAADI, per germline. The CDR3 sequence is 18 residues long. Trimming stripped 8 bases from V and 6 bases from J, with 30 bases between. The DNA for the CDR3 is TGCGCCAGCTCTAGGACTCGCCCGTCGGGGGGCCAACGGGATACGCAGTATTTT. Translation gives CASSRTRPSGGQRDTQYF.

Details on this clone: Being one base from a much bigger clone, this may be a read error. The same CDR3 also results from other DNA sequences found in this sample. The chain employs TRBV9 and TRBJ1-5; D is perhaps TRBD1 (5 bases). Germline V gene sequence: CDR1 SGDLS, CDR2 YYNGEE. The CDR3 loop spans 15 amino acids. The germline V and J ends were trimmed by 0 bases and 4 bases, with 11 bases remaining between them. CDR3 sequence: CASSVDGQGNQPQHF. CDR3 nucleotides: TGTGCCAGCAGCGTAGACGGGCAGGGAAATCAGCCCCAGCATTTT.

The rearrangement joins TRBV9 to TRBJ2-7, with 12 bases fitting TRBD2. J was trimmed by 1 base and V by 0 bases; bases with no gene match: 5. CDR1 is SGDLS, CDR2 YYNGEE, per germline. CDR3 size: 17 residues. The CDR3 region is CASSVGASGRASYEQYF. The CDR3 region has the DNA TGTGCCAGCAGCGTAGGGGCTAGCGGGAGGGCTTCCTACGAGCAGTACTTC.

In nucleotides, the CDR3 is TGTGCCAGCAGCTTTGGGGCGGGAGCAGGGTCCTACAATGAGCAGTTCTTC. Protein product: CASSFGAGAGSYNEQFF. The rearrangement joins TRBV13 to TRBJ2-1, with 7 bases aligning to TRBD2. CDR3 length equals 17 residues. V dropped 3 bases and J dropped 1; count of bases not matched to a gene: 9. Germline V gene sequence: CDR1 PRHDT, CDR2 FYEKMQ (reference sequence).

The chain employs TRBV10-3 and TRBJ2-7; TRBD2 might be the D (6 bases). Germline-derived CDR1 and CDR2 are ENHRY and SYGVKD. The CDR3 length is 12 residues. V lost 7 bases, J lost 3 bases, and 10 bases lay in between. CDR3 region: CAIKAGNYEQYF. The CDR3 DNA is TGTGCCATCAAGGCGGGAAACTACGAGCAGTACTTC.

The chain has TRBV30 and TRBJ2-2, with 7 bases fitting TRBD2. CDR3 length: 19 residues. J gave up 4 bases and V 8 bases, and 25 bases lay outside the gene matches. Looked up from germline, CDR1 is GTSNPN and CDR2 is SVGIG (reference sequence). Written as DNA, the CDR3 is TGTGCCGTCCCGGGGAGGCGGGAGAAAGTTCGTGCGAGCACCGGGGAGCTGTTTTTT. It codes for CAVPGRREKVRASTGELFF.

This clone appeared once. The same CDR3 arises from other DNA sequences in this sample as well. This chain links TRBV7-8 with TRBJ1-5, with TRBD1 identical over 7 bases. Germline CDR1 is SGHVS and CDR2 is FQNEAQ. The V and J ends lost 0 bases and 4 bases, in that order; junction bases with no gene match: 6. The CDR3 is 16 residues long. CDR3 in DNA: TGTGCCAGCAGCTTAGCGTCAGGGGGTTTGAATCAGCCCCAGCATTTT. Amino acid sequence: CASSLASGGLNQPQHF.

This clone has just a few counts. The chain joins TRBV11-1 to TRBJ2-1, with 7 bases identical to TRBD2. Germline V gene data show CDR1 as SGHAT and CDR2 as FQDESV (reference sequence). J gave up 13 bases and V 1 base, and 1 base lay outside the gene matches. The CDR3 spans 11 residues. The CDR3 DNA is TGTGCCAGCAGCTTAGAGCGGGGACAGTTCTTC. This gives the protein CASSLERGQFF.

The V gene is TRBV6-1, the J gene TRBJ2-7, with 10 nucleotides matching TRBD2. CDR3 length: 16 amino acids. CDR1 is MNHNS and CDR2 is SASEGT in the germline V gene. V lost 3 bases and J lost 0; bases outside the gene matches: 5. CDR3: CASSDYVAGGSYEQYF. CDR3 DNA sequence: TGTGCCAGCAGTGATTACGTAGCGGGGGGCTCCTACGAGCAGTACTTC.

V usage is TRBV5-6 and J usage is TRBJ1-6; the match to TRBD1 covers 10 bases. CDR1 and CDR2 from the germline V gene are SGHDT and YYEEEE. Losses at the gene ends were 4 bases for V and 4 bases for J; bases not matched to a gene: 5. This CDR3 spans 16 amino acids. The CDR3 spells CASSLGQGIYNSPLHF. CDR3 DNA sequence: TGTGCCAGCAGCCTGGGACAGGGGATATATAATTCACCCCTCCACTTT.

This clone showed up just a few times. This chain links TRBV29-1 with TRBJ1-2, with D possibly being TRBD1 (5 bases). With 5 bases removed from V and 1 base from J, the gap between germline ends came to 11 bases. The CDR3 extends over 13 amino acids. CDR1 and CDR2 from the germline V gene are SQVTM and ANQGSEA. The CDR3 DNA reads as TGCAGCGTTTTTCCCGACAGTAACTATGGCTACACCTTC. It is translated as CSVFPDSNYGYTF.

This clone has a single count. The chain is built from TRBV9 and TRBJ1-5; D gene ambiguous. In germline, CDR1 is SGDLS, CDR2 YYNGEE. The V end lost 4 bases, the J end lost 0 bases, and 11 bases lay between the germline ends. This CDR3 spans 15 amino acids. The CDR3 protein is CASSRTGYSNQPQHF. The DNA for the CDR3 is TGTGCCAGCAGCCGAACCGGGTATAGCAATCAGCCCCAGCATTTT.

This clone was seen a handful of times. The genes are TRBV5-4 and TRBJ1-4, with D uncertain. In germline, CDR1 is SGHNT, CDR2 YYREEE (reference sequence). The length of the CDR3 is 17 residues. V dropped 4 bases and J dropped 6 bases, with 22 bases sitting between them. The CDR3 DNA follows: TGTGCCAGCAGCGGGAACCAGCAAGGCAGAGATGATGAAAAACTGTTTTTT. This sequence encodes CASSGNQQGRDDEKLFF.

The chain carries TRBV6-1 and TRBJ2-5; 7 bases match TRBD2. The CDR3 spans 13 residues. The ends lost 5 bases at V and 5 bases at J; junction bases unmatched: 5. Germline lookup yields CDR1 MNHNS and CDR2 SASEGT. The CDR3 sequence: CASSLGGRETQYF. The CDR3, as DNA: TGTGCCAGCAGTTTGGGGGGGAGGGAGACCCAGTACTTC.

This chain links TRBV11-3 with TRBJ2-2, with TRBD2 matching 7 bases. This CDR3 region has 16 residues. CDR1 is SGHNT, CDR2 YENEEA, per germline. J gave up 2 bases and V 1 base, and 4 bases lay outside the gene matches. CDR3 residues: CASSLGASGNTGELFF. The DNA of the CDR3 is TGTGCCAGCAGCTTAGGGGCTAGCGGTAACACCGGGGAGCTGTTTTTT.

The J gene is TRBJ2-5, the V gene TRBV5-4, with 7 nucleotides matching TRBD1. CDR1 SGHNT and CDR2 YYREEE come from the germline V gene (reference sequence). The CDR3 totals 17 residues. The V segment lost 3 bases and the J segment 0 bases; nucleotides outside the gene matches: 11. The CDR3 protein is CASSSGWGRGNQETQYF. CDR3 DNA: TGTGCCAGCAGCTCCGGATGGGGCAGGGGGAACCAAGAGACCCAGTACTTC.

The chain is built from TRBV7-8 and TRBJ1-5; 10 bases are shared with TRBD1. This CDR3 has 13 residues. With 6 bases clipped from V and 11 bases from J, the junction kept 7 bases outside the gene matches. CDR1 is SGHVS, CDR2 FQNEAQ, per germline. In nucleotides, the CDR3 is TGTGCCAGCAGAGGACAGGGGGATGGGGCCCAGCATTTT. It specifies CASRGQGDGAQHF.

This chain links TRBV9 with TRBJ1-3; the match to TRBD1 covers 7 bases. Germline CDR1 reads SGDLS; CDR2 reads YYNGEE. Trimming took 0 bases from V and 3 from J; bases not matched to a gene: 0. This CDR3 has 14 amino acids. The chain's CDR3 is CASSVDRGGNTIYF. The DNA for the CDR3 is TGTGCCAGCAGCGTAGACAGGGGTGGAAACACCATATATTTT.

This clone was detected only once. The gene calls are TRBV7-8 and TRBJ2-7, with 9 bases lining up with TRBD1. CDR1 SGHVS and CDR2 FQNEAQ come from the germline V gene. V lost 0 bases to trimming and J lost 4 bases; unmatched junction nucleotides: 1. CDR3 size: 14 residues. In DNA form, the CDR3 reads TGTGCCAGCAGCTTAGCGGGACAGGGATACGAGCAGTACTTC. This gives the protein CASSLAGQGYEQYF.

The rearrangement links TRBV10-3 to TRBJ2-2; D not certain. Between the trimmed V and J ends, which lost 4 bases and 2 bases, there was a span of 8 bases. CDR1 ENHRY and CDR2 SYGVKD come from the germline V gene. This CDR3 comprises 14 residues. The CDR3 is CAISVRSNTGELFF. In nucleotides, the CDR3 is TGTGCCATCAGTGTAAGGTCAAACACCGGGGAGCTGTTTTTT.

The chain uses TRBV5-1 and TRBJ1-5; D ambiguous. Germline values: CDR1 SGHRS, CDR2 YFSETQ. The CDR3 is 14 amino acids. With 0 bases removed from V and 4 bases from J, the gap between germline ends came to 8 bases. The CDR3 protein is CASSLGGKNQPQHF. The CDR3 bases are TGCGCCAGCAGCTTGGGTGGGAAGAATCAGCCCCAGCATTTT.

The chain has TRBV5-8 and TRBJ2-7; 9 bases map to TRBD1. The length of the CDR3 is 14 residues. V lost 1 base, J lost 2 bases, and 1 base stayed unmatched. Germline V gene data show CDR1 as SGHTS and CDR2 as YDEGEE. The CDR3 bases are TGTGCCAGCAGCTTGACAGGGGGCCCCTACGAGCAGTACTTC. Residues: CASSLTGGPYEQYF.

V usage is TRBV19 and J usage is TRBJ2-7; TRBD1 aligns across 10 bases. V was pared by 7 bases and J by 5 bases, with 11 bases of the junction left unmatched. This CDR3 is built from 15 residues. Germline V lookup: CDR1 LNHDA, CDR2 SQIVND (reference sequence). Here the CDR3 reads CASTPEGTGANEQYF. CDR3 nucleotides: TGTGCCAGTACCCCGGAAGGGACAGGGGCCAACGAGCAGTACTTC.

The chain's CDR3 is CAWSDRIQAQSNQPQHF. Written as DNA, the CDR3 is TGTGCCTGGAGTGACCGGATACAGGCTCAAAGCAATCAGCCCCAGCATTTT. V is TRBV30 and J is TRBJ1-5, with a possible D match to TRBD1 (5 bases). The ends were cut back, 1 base at V and 1 base at J, with 17 bases in the middle. Germline CDR1 GTSNPN, CDR2 SVGIG (reference sequence). The CDR3 covers 17 residues.

This clone was seen a handful of times. The CDR3 ends on some other residue instead of the conserved phenylalanine or tryptophan, so this is likely a read error. No DNA is shown, since the ends of the CDR3 on it are uncertain; the CDR3 is the one TCRdb lists. The V and J genes are TRBV7-9 and TRBJ1-2. Germline loops: CDR1 SEHNR, CDR2 FQNEAQ (reference sequence). The CDR3 spans 9 residues, counting both ends. The CDR3 region is CASSLEGGS.

This clone was counted ten times or more. The chain employs TRBV6-1 and TRBJ1-1; unclear D gene. The V gene lost 8 bases and the J gene lost 1 base, with 11 bases spanning the gap. The germline V gene has CDR1 MNHNS and CDR2 SASEGT. The CDR3 has 13 residues. The CDR3 DNA is TGTGCCAGCCAGACACCAACGAACACTGAAGCTTTCTTT. Translating it yields CASQTPTNTEAFF.

The V gene is TRBV6-1, the J gene TRBJ1-2; tentative D call: TRBD1 (6 bases). This CDR3 is 13 amino acids long. Germline assignment: CDR1 MNHNS and CDR2 SASEGT. V was pared by 6 bases and J by 6 bases, with 14 bases between. The chain's CDR3 is CASRLQGTDGYTF. The CDR3 DNA reads as TGTGCCAGCAGACTACAGGGAACAGATGGCTACACCTTC.

The chain combines TRBV5-6 with TRBJ2-7; D possibly corresponds to TRBD2 (7 bases). V gave up 0 bases and J gave up 8 bases, with 15 bases separating them. Germline V lookup: CDR1 SGHDT, CDR2 YYEEEE. The CDR3 totals 14 residues. In DNA form, the CDR3 reads TGTGCCAGCAGCTTGGAGGGGGGGTCCTGGCAGCAGTACTTC. Translating gives CASSLEGGSWQQYF.

The chain combines TRBV6-1 with TRBJ1-4; D call uncertain. CDR1 and CDR2 (germline): MNHNS, SASEGT. The length of the CDR3 is 15 residues. V was shortened by 6 bases and J by 2 bases, with 13 bases between the two germline ends. The CDR3, as DNA: TGTGCCAGCAGGGACCGACCTCTGACTAATGAAAAACTGTTTTTT. Residues: CASRDRPLTNEKLFF.

The rearrangement uses TRBV29-1 and TRBJ2-7; TRBD1 might be the D (6 bases). Trimming removed 5 bases from V and 3 bases from J, with 20 bases in between. The CDR3 consists of 15 residues. Germline V gene lookup returns CDR1 SQVTM and CDR2 ANQGSEA. The CDR3 spells CSVNRTVASIYEQYF. The CDR3 DNA is TGCAGCGTTAACCGGACAGTGGCATCCATCTACGAGCAGTACTTC.

The rearrangement uses TRBV5-6 and TRBJ1-1, with 7 bases lining up with TRBD1. V lost 4 bases, J lost 8 bases, and 8 bases stayed unmatched. Germline V gives CDR1 SGHDT, CDR2 YYEEEE. This CDR3 is built from 13 residues. As DNA, the CDR3 is TGTGCCAGCAGCCCGACAGGGTTTGGGGAAGCTTTCTTT. This translates into CASSPTGFGEAFF.